These 30 T cell receptor beta chains were all obtained from the same sample, sequenced in a study of beta chain features in type 1 diabetes. The entirety of the isolated RNA underwent reverse transcription, so expressed TCRB transcripts were sequenced. Profiling relied on immunoSEQ multiplex PCR, and the TCRdb table lists in-frame clones only, not all of them. The sample yields under 400,000 clones, 14% seen once. The sample comprised central memory CD4+ T cells from blood. These receptors were taken from a man aged 30-40 years in good health.

The gene calls are TRBV29-1 and TRBJ1-2; D call uncertain. Germline CDR1 and CDR2: SQVTM and ANQGSEA. CDR3 length: 13 residues. V lost 3 bases and J lost 2, with 10 bases in between. Written as DNA, the CDR3 is TGCAGCGTTGAGCGGCAGCCAAACTATGGCTACACCTTC. This gives the protein CSVERQPNYGYTF.

Only a few counts were recorded for this clone. J is TRBJ1-2 and V is TRBV28; the match to TRBD1 covers 7 bases. This CDR3 contains 17 residues. V shed 1 base, J shed 7 bases, and the junction held 15 bases outside the gene matches. CDR1 is MDHEN and CDR2 is SYDVKM in the germline V gene. CDR3 bases: TGTGCCAGCAGTTTATACCCCGTTATAGGGACAGCCTCTGGCTACACCTTC. This sequence encodes CASSLYPVIGTASGYTF.

The sample holds a few counts of this clone. The chain recombines TRBV5-4 with TRBJ1-2; possibly TRBD1 for D (6 bases). This CDR3 contains 13 residues. Germline lookup yields CDR1 SGHNT and CDR2 YYREEE (reference sequence). Trimming stripped 2 bases from V and 3 bases from J, with 8 bases between. CDR3 nucleotides: TGTGCCAGCAGCTTCAGACAGGACTATGGCTACACCTTC. It specifies CASSFRQDYGYTF.

Details on this clone: At one end, the junction sequence differs from germline, possibly due to a read error. The chain is built from TRBV7-7 and TRBJ2-1; 7 bases align to TRBD2. The CDR3 has 13 amino acids. Germline V lookup: CDR1 SSHAT, CDR2 FNYEAQ (reference sequence). CDR3 bases: TGTGCTAGCAGCTCCGGCGCGCGGGAGCGACAGTTCTTC. Translating gives CASSSGARERQFF.

There are a few counts of this clone. The gene calls are TRBV11-3 and TRBJ2-4, with D possibly being TRBD2 (6 bases). The CDR3 is 16 residues long. Germline CDR1 is SGHNT and CDR2 is YENEEA. V was cut by 1 base and J by 0 bases, with 10 bases left in between. The CDR3 reads CASSLVGGPAKNIQYF. CDR3 nucleotides: TGTGCCAGCAGCTTAGTCGGGGGACCAGCCAAAAACATTCAGTACTTC.

About this clone: At the DNA level, this CDR3 is encoded by other sequences in the same sample as well. The chain carries TRBV5-1 and TRBJ1-5; TRBD1 matches 8 bases. The CDR3 spans 14 residues. After removal of 0 bases from V and 6 bases from J, the junction contained 2 bases not matched to a gene. The germline CDR1 and CDR2 sequences are SGHRS and YFSETQ. CDR3 protein: CASSLGQGTQPQHF. CDR3 bases: TGCGCCAGCAGCTTGGGACAGGGGACTCAGCCCCAGCATTTT.

Ten or more counts support this clone. The same CDR3 arises from other DNA sequences in this sample as well. The chain combines TRBV19 with TRBJ1-5; D ambiguous. V shed 4 bases and J shed 6 bases, with 10 bases lying between them. Germline values: CDR1 LNHDA, CDR2 SQIVND (reference sequence). The CDR3 is made up of 13 amino acids. In DNA, the CDR3 is TGTGCCAGTAGTACTGGGCGGGGTCAGCCCCAGCATTTT. Protein: CASSTGRGQPQHF.

With respect to this clone: Because the CDR3 is missing its conserved closing phenylalanine or tryptophan, this is likely a read error. The chain links TRBV5-1 to TRBJ1-1; D gene uncertain. From germline, CDR1 is SGHRS and CDR2 YFSETQ. Trimming stripped 9 bases from V and 2 bases from J, with 23 bases between. The CDR3 loop spans 16 amino acids. The CDR3 sequence is CATKTSPTQLNTEAFL. CDR3 in DNA: TGCGCCACCAAAACGTCACCTACCCAGCTTAACACTGAAGCTTTCCTT.

V usage is TRBV19 and J usage is TRBJ1-5; 7 bases are a match to TRBD1. Trimming cost V 7 bases and J 4 bases; bases outside gene matches: 4. This CDR3 has 13 residues. Germline CDR1 is LNHDA and CDR2 is SQIVND (reference sequence). For the CDR3, the DNA is TGTGCCAGTACCCGACAGGGTAATCAGCCCCAGCATTTT. This gives the protein CASTRQGNQPQHF.

J is TRBJ2-3 and V is TRBV6-6; D unresolved. The CDR3 is 16 residues long. The V gene's germline CDR1 is MNHNY and CDR2 SVGAGI (reference sequence). V lost 5 bases and J 6 bases, leaving 21 bases between the germline ends. CDR3: CASSPPGKGMGDTQYF. The CDR3 DNA sequence: TGTGCCAGCAGTCCCCCCGGAAAAGGCATGGGGGATACGCAGTATTTT.

This clone was seen a few times. This chain joins TRBV5-4 and TRBJ2-5; 9 bases are a match to TRBD2. The length of the CDR3 is 16 residues. Trimming removed 0 bases from V and 5 bases from J; junction bases left unmatched: 8. Germline V lookup: CDR1 SGHNT, CDR2 YYREEE (reference sequence). This CDR3 reads CASSLGGLAGTETQYF. The CDR3 nucleotides are TGTGCCAGCAGCTTGGGGGGGCTAGCGGGGACGGAGACCCAGTACTTC.

The chain couples TRBV5-1 to TRBJ1-1; D is possibly TRBD1 (6 bases). V was trimmed by 2 bases and J by 0 bases, leaving 14 bases between them. The CDR3 loop spans 16 amino acids. Germline CDR1 is SGHRS and CDR2 is YFSETQ. For the CDR3, the DNA is TGCGCCAGCAGCTTTAGACAGGCTTACATGAACACTGAAGCTTTCTTT. This codes for CASSFRQAYMNTEAFF.

This clone was recorded at least ten times. V is TRBV7-2 and J is TRBJ1-1; TRBD1 matches 9 bases. The germline CDR1 and CDR2 sequences are SGHTA and FQGNSA. There are 16 residues in the CDR3. V dropped 5 bases and J dropped 3; count of bases not matched to a gene: 10. CDR3 loop: CASSIQGQGLDTEAFF. Written as DNA, the CDR3 is TGTGCCAGCAGCATCCAAGGACAGGGGTTAGACACTGAAGCTTTCTTT.

The V and J genes are TRBV7-2 and TRBJ1-2; weak D call: TRBD1 (5 bases). Deletions cut 1 base from V and 7 bases from J, with 16 bases between. Looked up from germline, CDR1 is SGHTA and CDR2 is FQGNSA. This CDR3 spans 15 amino acids. CDR3 in amino acids: CASSLGTGLKSGYTF. Here the CDR3 DNA reads TGTGCCAGCAGCTTAGGGACGGGACTCAAGAGTGGCTACACCTTC.

There are many counts of this clone. The chain links TRBV2 to TRBJ2-1; no firm D call. Trimming took off 6 bases at V and 6 bases at J, with 6 bases between the two ends. This CDR3 has 11 amino acids. Germline values: CDR1 SNHLY, CDR2 FYNNEI. CDR3 DNA sequence: TGTGCCAGCAGGGAACGCAATGAGCAGTTCTTC. It translates to CASRERNEQFF. The variable domain in full, with the rest retrieved from reference TRBV2 and TRBJ2-1, is EPEVTQTPSHQVTQMGQEVILRCVPISNHLYFYWYRQILGQKVEFLVSFYNNEISEKSEIFDDQFSVERPDGSNFTLKIRSTKLEDSAMYFCASRERNEQFFGPGTRLTVL.

The CDR3 nucleotides read TGTGCCAGCAGCTTATCAGGGAAAGGGACTGAAGCTTTCTTT. Protein: CASSLSGKGTEAFF. The V call is TRBV11-2, the J call TRBJ1-1; D possibly corresponds to TRBD1 (5 bases). The CDR3 length is 14 residues. Germline V CDR1 and CDR2: SGHAT, FQNNGV. V was trimmed by 2 bases and J by 5 bases, leaving 12 bases between them.

V gene TRBV7-9 combines with J gene TRBJ2-5, with D unresolved. The J call is doubtful: the DNA matches TRBJ2-7 better. In germline, CDR1 is SEHNR, CDR2 FQNEAQ (reference sequence). The CDR3 has 13 residues. The CDR3 here is CASSLLGTDEQYF. CDR3 in DNA: TGTGCCAGCAGCTTACTGGGCACAGACGAGCAGTACTTC.

The chain links TRBV5-6 to TRBJ1-6; tentative D call: TRBD1 (6 bases). The CDR3 sequence is 14 residues long. The V end lost 6 bases, the J end lost 7 bases, and 14 bases lay between the germline ends. Germline CDR1 is SGHDT and CDR2 is YYEEEE. CDR3 coding DNA: TGTGCCAGCACCAGGGGATGGTGGAATTCACCCCTCCACTTT. Protein product: CASTRGWWNSPLHF.

Only a few counts were recorded for this clone. The V call is TRBV14, the J call TRBJ2-5, with D possibly matching TRBD1 (6 bases). The V and J ends lost 3 bases and 2 bases respectively, with 13 bases between them. Germline CDR1 reads SGHDN; CDR2 reads FVKESK. The CDR3 consists of 15 residues. The CDR3 protein is CASSQGWTAQETQYF. The CDR3 DNA is TGTGCCAGCAGCCAGGGCTGGACAGCACAAGAGACCCAGTACTTC.

This chain joins TRBV10-3 and TRBJ1-2; D is undetermined. The V gene lost 1 base and the J gene lost 4 bases, with 22 bases spanning the gap. The CDR3 covers 18 residues. From germline, CDR1 is ENHRY and CDR2 SYGVKD. CDR3 nucleotides: TGTGCCATCAGTGAGTTCCTTTCGACGGGAGAAGTCCGCTATGGCTACACCTTC. Its protein is CAISEFLSTGEVRYGYTF.

This clone was seen a handful of times. V gene TRBV6-6 combines with J gene TRBJ2-5; the D gene is possibly TRBD2 (6 bases). CDR1 is MNHNY and CDR2 is SVGAGI in the germline V gene (reference sequence). The CDR3 covers 15 residues. Trimming removed 2 bases from V and 3 bases from J, with 13 bases in between. In nucleotides, the CDR3 is TGTGCCAGCAGTTACACGGGGGACTTGAAAGAGACCCAGTACTTC. This encodes CASSYTGDLKETQYF.

This clone has a handful of counts. This chain joins TRBV30 and TRBJ1-2; the match to TRBD1 covers 7 bases. The CDR3 extends over 15 amino acids. Germline lookup yields CDR1 GTSNPN and CDR2 SVGIG (reference sequence). The V segment lost 2 bases and the J segment 10 bases; nucleotides outside the gene matches: 16. The CDR3 loop is CAWSSMGQFVVSYTF. The CDR3 nucleotides read TGTGCCTGGAGTTCGATGGGACAGTTTGTGGTTTCCTACACCTTC.

In its sample, this clone was seen a few times. The sample has other DNA sequences that encode this CDR3 too. The chain has TRBV28 and TRBJ2-3; tentatively, D is TRBD1 or TRBD2 (5 bases each). CDR1 is MDHEN, CDR2 SYDVKM, per germline. CDR3 size: 14 residues. V lost 4 bases and J 2 bases, leaving 10 bases between the germline ends. DNA of the CDR3: TGTGCCAGCAGTTCCCCGGGGCTCACAGATACGCAGTATTTT. As protein: CASSSPGLTDTQYF.

This clone was seen a few times. The chain employs TRBV9 and TRBJ1-6, with 7 bases fitting TRBD1. Germline-derived CDR1 and CDR2 are SGDLS and YYNGEE. The CDR3 has 13 residues. V trimming: 3 bases; J trimming: 10 bases; junction bases outside the gene matches: 4. The CDR3 nucleotides read TGTGCCAGCAGCGAGGGACAGAAGTCACCCCTCCACTTT. This sequence encodes CASSEGQKSPLHF.

The chain carries TRBV6-5 and TRBJ1-3; the D is unclear. The CDR3 has 11 amino acids. Germline V CDR1 and CDR2: MNHEY, SVGAGI. Trimming pared 5 bases from V and 7 bases from J, leaving 6 bases between. This CDR3 reads CASSTRNTIYF. For the CDR3, the DNA is TGTGCCAGCAGTACTCGGAACACCATATATTTT.

This clone has only a few counts. This chain uses TRBV18 with TRBJ2-3, with D maybe TRBD2 (5 bases). From germline, CDR1 is KGHSH and CDR2 LQKENI. The CDR3 extends over 14 amino acids. V was pared by 2 bases and J by 6 bases, with 12 bases between. CDR3 region: CASSPRPRGDTQYF. The DNA of the CDR3 is TGTGCCAGCTCACCAAGGCCTAGAGGGGATACGCAGTATTTT. The full variable domain, rest sourced from reference TRBV18 and TRBJ2-3, is NAGVMQNPRHLVRRRGQEARLRCSPMKGHSHVYWYRQLPEEGLKFMVYLQKENIIDESGMPKERFSAEFPKEGPSILRIQQVVRGDSAAYFCASSPRPRGDTQYFGPGTRLTVL.

The chain has TRBV5-4 and TRBJ1-1; D remains unclear. V shed 0 bases and J shed 6 bases, with 12 bases lying between them. The CDR3 length is 14 residues. In germline, CDR1 is SGHNT, CDR2 YYREEE (reference sequence). CDR3 loop: CASSLATVTAEAFF. CDR3 nucleotide sequence: TGTGCCAGCAGCTTGGCGACGGTCACCGCTGAAGCTTTCTTT.

The chain carries TRBV9 and TRBJ1-2, with a possible D match to TRBD1 (6 bases). The CDR3 contains 13 residues. Trimming removed 4 bases at V and 5 bases at J, with 12 bases between. Germline V CDR1 and CDR2: SGDLS, YYNGEE. The DNA for the CDR3 is TGTGCCAGCAGCCCTGACAGGACATATGGCTACACCTTC. As protein: CASSPDRTYGYTF.

The chain recombines TRBV4-1 with TRBJ2-5, with D uncertain. V was shortened by 0 bases and J by 5 bases, with 10 bases between the two germline ends. Germline V gene sequence: CDR1 MGHRA, CDR2 YSYEKL. CDR3 length equals 14 residues. The CDR3 is CASSQDILRETQYF. The CDR3 coding sequence is TGCGCCAGCAGCCAAGATATCCTCCGGGAGACCCAGTACTTC.

The genes are TRBV4-3 and TRBJ1-1, with TRBD1 matching 7 bases. The CDR3 runs to 15 residues. The V gene's germline CDR1 is LGHNA and CDR2 YSLEER. Unmatched junction bases numbered 6, after V lost 0 bases and J lost 5 bases. The CDR3 region is CASSQEDRDGTEAFF. The CDR3 DNA sequence: TGCGCCAGCAGCCAAGAAGACAGGGACGGGACTGAAGCTTTCTTT.